This T cell receptor beta chain came from a study of blood T cells in healthy people across ages. Primed by a sample-barcoded 5' primer and a J-beta primer mix, a second PCR proceeded for roughly 7 to 11 cycles. One entry per CDR3 protein, called by TCRdb with MiXCR from the 5' RACE reads. The table records about 640,000 distinct CDR3 sequences, about 54% of them present only once. V gave up 2 bases and J gave up 4 bases, with 8 bases separating them. The CDR3 has 13 amino acids. The specimen was blood. The source of this sequence is a man between 60 and 75 years old in good health. V usage is TRBV12-3 or TRBV12-4 and J usage is TRBJ1-2; D gene unclear. The CDR3 DNA sequence: TGTGCCAGCAGTTTATCGACGTTCTATGGCTACACCTTC. Its translation is CASSLSTFYGYTF.